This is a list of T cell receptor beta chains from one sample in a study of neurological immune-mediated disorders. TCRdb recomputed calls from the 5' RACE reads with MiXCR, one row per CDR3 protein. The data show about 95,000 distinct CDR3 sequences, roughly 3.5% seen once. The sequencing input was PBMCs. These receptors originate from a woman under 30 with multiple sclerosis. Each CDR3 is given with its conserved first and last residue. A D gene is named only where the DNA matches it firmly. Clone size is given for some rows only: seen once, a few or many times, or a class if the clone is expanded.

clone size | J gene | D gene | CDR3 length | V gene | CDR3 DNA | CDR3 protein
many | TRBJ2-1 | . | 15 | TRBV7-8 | TGTGCCAGCAGCTTAGAGCTAGCCTCCTACAATGAGCAGTTCTTC | CASSLELASYNEQFF
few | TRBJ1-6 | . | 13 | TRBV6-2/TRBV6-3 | TGTGCCAGCAGTTACGACGGTTTCCCACCCCTCCACTTT | CASSYDGFPPLHF
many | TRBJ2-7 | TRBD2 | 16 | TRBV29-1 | TGCAGCGTTGAAGATGGGCCTAGCGGAGAGTCCTACGAGCAGTACTTC | CSVEDGPSGESYEQYF
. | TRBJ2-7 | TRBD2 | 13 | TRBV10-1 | TGCGCCAGCAGCGACGGGGGGGCCAAAGAGCAGTACTTC | CASSDGGAKEQYF
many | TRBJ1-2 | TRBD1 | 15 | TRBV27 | TGTGCCAGCAGCATCCGGACAGGGACTAACTATGGCTACACCTTC | CASSIRTGTNYGYTF
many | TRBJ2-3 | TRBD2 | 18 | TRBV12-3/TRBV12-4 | TGTGCCAGCAGTTTAATGACTAGCGGGGGTGGGGGCACAGATACGCAGTATTTT | CASSLMTSGGGGTDTQYF
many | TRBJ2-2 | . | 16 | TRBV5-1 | TGCGCCAGCAGCTTGGCATCCCGGCCGGGGAACGGGGAGCTGTTTTTT | CASSLASRPGNGELFF
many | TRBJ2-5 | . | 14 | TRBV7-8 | TGTGCCAGCAGCCAAGGACAGCTCCAAGAGACCCAGTACTTC | CASSQGQLQETQYF
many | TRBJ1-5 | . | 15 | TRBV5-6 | TGTGCCAGCAGCTTGGGCACCCTTAGCAATCAGCCCCAGCATTTT | CASSLGTLSNQPQHF
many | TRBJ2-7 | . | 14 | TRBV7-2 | TGTGCCAGCAGCTTAGGGGTCGCAAGCTACGAGCAGTACTTC | CASSLGVASYEQYF
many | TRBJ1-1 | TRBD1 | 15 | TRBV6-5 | TGTGCCAGCAGCCGGGACAGCGTTATGAACACTGAAGCTTTCTTT | CASSRDSVMNTEAFF
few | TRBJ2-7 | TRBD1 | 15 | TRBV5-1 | TGCGCCAGCAGCTTAGACCAGGGGGCCTGGGACGAGCAGTACTTC | CASSLDQGAWDEQYF
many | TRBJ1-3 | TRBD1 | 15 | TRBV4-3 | TGCGCCAGCAGCATGGGACAGTACTCTGGAAACACCATATATTTT | CASSMGQYSGNTIYF
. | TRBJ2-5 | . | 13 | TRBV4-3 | TGCGCCAGCAGCCAAGATGTGGGGGAGACCCAGTACTTC | CASSQDVGETQYF
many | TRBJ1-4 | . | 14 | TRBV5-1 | TGCGCCAGCAGCTTGAAAGCAACTAATGAAAAACTGTTTTTT | CASSLKATNEKLFF
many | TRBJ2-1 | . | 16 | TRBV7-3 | TGTGCCAGCAGCTCAAGGGGGGGAGGGCCAATTAATGAGCAGTTCTTC | CASSSRGGGPINEQFF
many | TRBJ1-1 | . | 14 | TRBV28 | TGTGCCAGCAGTTTGAAGGGGGGTTATACTGAAGCTTTCTTT | CASSLKGGYTEAFF
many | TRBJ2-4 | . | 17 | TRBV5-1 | TGCGCCAGCAGCTTGGACCTTGACAGGACAGCCAAAAACATTCAGTACTTC | CASSLDLDRTAKNIQYF
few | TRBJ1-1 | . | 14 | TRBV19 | TGTGCCAGTAGTATGGGGACGGTGAACACTGAAGCTTTCTTT | CASSMGTVNTEAFF
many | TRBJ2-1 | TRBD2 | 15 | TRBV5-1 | TGCGCCAGCAGCGCAACTAGCGGATCCTACAATGAGCAGTTCTTC | CASSATSGSYNEQFF
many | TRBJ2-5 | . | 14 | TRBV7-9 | TGTGCCAGCAGCTTCACTAGGCTCCAAGAGACCCAGTACTTC | CASSFTRLQETQYF
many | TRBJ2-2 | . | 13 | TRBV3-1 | TGTGCCAGCAGCCAAGATTATGGGGAGGAGCTGTTTTTT | CASSQDYGEELFF
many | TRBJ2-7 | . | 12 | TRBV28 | TGTGCCAGCAGTTTAAAGGGCTACGAGCAGTACTTC | CASSLKGYEQYF
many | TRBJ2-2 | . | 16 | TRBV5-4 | TGTGCCAGCAGCATTGACCCGGGACAAAGCACCGGGGAGCTGTTTTTT | CASSIDPGQSTGELFF
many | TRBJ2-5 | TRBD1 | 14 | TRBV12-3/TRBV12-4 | TGTGCCAGCAGGGAGGGCAGGGGGCTTGAGACCCAGTACTTC | CASREGRGLETQYF
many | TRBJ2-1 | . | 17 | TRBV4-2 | TGTGCCAGCAGCCAAGACCCGGGGCAGGGTTCGTACAATGAGCAGTTCTTC | CASSQDPGQGSYNEQFF
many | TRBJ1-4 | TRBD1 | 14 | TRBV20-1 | TGCAGTGCTAGACCGGGACAGATGAATGAAAAACTGTTTTTT | CSARPGQMNEKLFF
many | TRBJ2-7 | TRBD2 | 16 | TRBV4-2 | TGTGCCAGCAGCCAAGATCCCAGCGGGAGTTTCTACGAGCAGTACTTC | CASSQDPSGSFYEQYF
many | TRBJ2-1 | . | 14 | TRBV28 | TGTGCCAGCAGTTTACTCCAAAGGAAAAATGAGCAGTTCTTC | CASSLLQRKNEQFF
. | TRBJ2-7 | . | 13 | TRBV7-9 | TGTGCCAGCAGCCACCGGGAGAGGTACGAGCAGTACTTC | CASSHRERYEQYF
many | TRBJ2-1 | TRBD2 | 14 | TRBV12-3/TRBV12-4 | TGTGCCAGCAGTTTCGGGGGGTTAGACAATGAGCAGTTCTTC | CASSFGGLDNEQFF
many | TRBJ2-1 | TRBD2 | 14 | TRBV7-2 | TGTGCCAGCAGCTGGGGGACTAGCGTTGGAAGTAAGTTCTTC | CASSWGTSVGSKFF
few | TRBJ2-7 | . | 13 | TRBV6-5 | TGTGCCAGCAAAAGGAGTTATTCTGACGAGCAGTACTTC | CASKRSYSDEQYF
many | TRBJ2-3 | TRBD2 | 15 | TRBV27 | TGTGCCAGCAGTCCCTATAGCGGGGGGGCAGATACGCAGTATTTT | CASSPYSGGADTQYF
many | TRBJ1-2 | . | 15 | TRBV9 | TGTGCCAGCAGCCTTGACAGCACGCTTAACTATGGCTACACCTTC | CASSLDSTLNYGYTF
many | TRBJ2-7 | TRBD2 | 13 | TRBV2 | TGTGCCAGCAGGCGGGGGGAGTTTGGGGAGCAGTACTTC | CASRRGEFGEQYF
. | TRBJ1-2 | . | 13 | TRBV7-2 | TGTGCCAGCAGCCCACGGGACCTCTATGGCTACACCTTC | CASSPRDLYGYTF
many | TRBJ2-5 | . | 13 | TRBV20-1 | TGCAGTGCTGAACCCAGAATAGCGGAGACCCAGTACTTC | CSAEPRIAETQYF
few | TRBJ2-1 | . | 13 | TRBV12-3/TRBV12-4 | TGTGCCAGCAGAGGGACGGCCTGGAATGAGCAGTTCTTC | CASRGTAWNEQFF
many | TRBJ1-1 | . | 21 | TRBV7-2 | TGTGCCAGCAGGTCCCTCTATGAACTCGCCGACACCAATTTCTTGAACACTGAAGCTTTCTTT | CASRSLYELADTNFLNTEAFF
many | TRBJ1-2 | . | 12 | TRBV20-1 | TGCAGTGCTTCTGTCGGGTCCTATGGCTACACCTTC | CSASVGSYGYTF